The clone carrying this TCR beta chain was found many times. Antigen unknown. The data were obtained in a study of identical twins. The study, taken as a whole, reports: Some out-of-frame alpha sequences were shared by twins, and these showed excess low generation probability. For monozygotic twins, models underestimated out-of-frame TCR alpha sharing.

Germline V gene data show CDR1 as LGHDT and CDR2 as YNNKEL (reference sequence). The CDR3 contains 14 residues. V was trimmed by 5 bases and J by 8 bases, leaving 16 bases between them. TCRdb re-called the 5' RACE reads with MiXCR, one entry per CDR3 protein. The table shows around 680,000 distinct CDR3 sequences, with 8.6% occurring only once. Everyone who donated was a healthy Caucasian. These data also featured in a second study, about yellow fever vaccine responses in identical twins.

The rearrangement uses TRBV3-1 and TRBJ2-4; no reliable D call. This TCR derives from a woman between 18 and 30 years old in good health. The sample comprised PBMCs. CDR3 nucleotides: TGTGCCAGCAGCTCCACCTATGGCCGAGACATTCAGTACTTC. Its protein is CASSSTYGRDIQYF.